The clone carrying this TCR beta chain was counted many times. V was clipped by 2 bases and J by 4 bases, with 9 bases between them. This CDR3 contains 13 residues. The entry originates in a study of Graves' ophthalmopathy and Graves' hyperthyroidism. Study-wide context: Investigators collected peripheral blood at initial diagnosis, before any treatment was given.

TCR beta CDR3 regions were amplified from RNA transcripts. HTBI-primed first-round RT-PCR preceded second-round multiplex PCR. TCRdb redid the calling of the multiplex PCR reads with MiXCR, one entry per CDR3 protein. In the table there are almost 750,000 distinct CDR3 sequences, about 44% of which are singletons. If patients had other autoimmune diseases, uncontrolled infections, pregnancy or lactation, they were excluded. The PBMCs were taken from around 9.1 ml of fresh peripheral blood. Sequenced sample: peripheral blood. This chain uses TRBV12-3 or TRBV12-4 with TRBJ2-7; D ambiguous. The source of this sequence is an adult man with Graves' ophthalmopathy. The CDR3, as DNA: TGTGCCAGCAGTTTAAGGACGGATTACGAGCAGTACTTC. This sequence encodes CASSLRTDYEQYF.